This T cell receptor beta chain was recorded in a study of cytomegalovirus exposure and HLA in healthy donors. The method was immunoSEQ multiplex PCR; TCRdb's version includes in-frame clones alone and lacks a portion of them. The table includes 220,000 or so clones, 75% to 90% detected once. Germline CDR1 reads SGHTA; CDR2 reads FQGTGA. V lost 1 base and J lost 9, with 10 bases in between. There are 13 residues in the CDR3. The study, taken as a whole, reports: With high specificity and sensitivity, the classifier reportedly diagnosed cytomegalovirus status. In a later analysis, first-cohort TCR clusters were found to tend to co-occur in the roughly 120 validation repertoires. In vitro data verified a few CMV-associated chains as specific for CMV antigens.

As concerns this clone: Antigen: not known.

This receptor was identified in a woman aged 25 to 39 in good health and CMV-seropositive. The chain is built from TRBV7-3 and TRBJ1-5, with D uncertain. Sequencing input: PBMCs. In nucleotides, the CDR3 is TGTGCCAGCAGCTTAAACGCGGGCTGGCCCCAGCATTTT. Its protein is CASSLNAGWPQHF. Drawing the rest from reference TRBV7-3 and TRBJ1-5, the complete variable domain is GAGVSQTPSNKVTEKGKYVELRCDPISGHTALYWYRQSLGQGPEFLIYFQGTGAADDSGLPNDRFFAVRPEGSVSTLKIQRTERGDSAVYLCASSLNAGWPQHFGDGTRLSIL.